This TCR beta chain was profiled in a study of T cells in Graves' hyperthyroidism and ophthalmopathy. The wider study: The blood sample was taken at first diagnosis, before treatment began.

Researchers amplified the TCR beta CDR3 regions from RNA transcripts. First-round RT-PCR with HTBI primers amplified the TCR CDR3 region. TCRdb reprocessed the multiplex PCR reads with MiXCR, giving one entry per CDR3 protein. The sample shows 350,000 or so distinct CDR3 sequences, roughly 20% of them seen only once. Concerning this clonotype itself: Its target is not known.

No progression to ophthalmopathy during 18 months of follow-up defined stable disease. Orbital computed tomography and thyroid ultrasound, together with serum TRAb and thyroxine and clinical symptoms, were used for diagnoses. Study-wide results and caveats: The model anticipated ophthalmopathy a median about six months pre-onset.

V dropped 5 bases and J dropped 4 bases, with 16 bases sitting between them. This CDR3 contains 15 residues. The germline V gene encodes CDR1 LNHDA and CDR2 SQIVND (reference sequence). The chain joins TRBV19 to TRBJ2-3; D is uncertain. The sequencing input was blood. This sequence originates from a woman aged 45-65 years with Graves' hyperthyroidism. CDR3 sequence reads: CASSPQSNTPDTQYF. In DNA form, the CDR3 reads TGTGCCAGTAGTCCCCAAAGTAATACCCCAGATACGCAGTATTTT. Together with reference TRBV19 and TRBJ2-3, the CDR3 gives the full variable domain: DGGITQSPKYLFRKEGQNVTLSCEQNLNHDAMYWYRQDPGQGLRLIYYSQIVNDFQKGDIAEGYSVSREKKESFPLTVTSAQKNPTAFYLCASSPQSNTPDTQYFGPGTRLTVL.